Ten or more counts support the clone carrying this T cell receptor (beta chain). The antigen is not known. These data originate in a study of molecular identifiers for immune sequencing clone quantification. Study-level findings and limits: Clonotypes topping 20 RNA copies carried over 99% of effector molecules but under 1% of naive ones.

In the sort, naive CD8 T cells were defined as CD8+CD4-CCR7+CD45RA+. TCRdb used MiXCR to reprocess the PCR reads, holding one entry per CDR3 protein. The sample lists approximately 590,000 distinct CDR3 sequences, 25% occurring once. The length of the CDR3 is 15 residues. The germline CDR1 and CDR2 sequences are LGHDT and YNNKEL (reference sequence). Unmatched junction bases numbered 4, after V lost 0 bases and J lost 2 bases. The rearrangement uses TRBV3-1 and TRBJ2-7; TRBD2 matches at 7 bases. The TCR was taken from a human donor in good health. Some libraries in this study had Jurkat cell RNA spiked in. Sequencing input: naive CD8+ T cells from blood, with Jurkat cell RNA spiked in. As for subset: FACS-sorted CD8+CD4-CCR7+CD45RA+ naive T cells. CDR3 nucleotides: TGTGCCAGCAGCCAAGACGGGGGGACGGCCTACGAGCAGTACTTC. Its protein product is CASSQDGGTAYEQYF.